This TCR beta chain is drawn from a study of immune cell composition in non-small cell lung cancer. Findings of the study overall: Clones >0.5% enriched in tumour were rarer in adenocarcinoma (about 35%) than squamous (about 80%). Squamous lung tumours showed higher top 10 clone scores and clonality than adenocarcinomas. No significant correlation existed between pack-years smoked and tumour clonality.

Template was genomic DNA from frozen, unsorted single-cell suspensions. Germline values: CDR1 LGHNA, CDR2 YNFKEQ. V was clipped by 2 bases and J by 14 bases; unmatched bases: 6. The CDR3 has 12 amino acids. Note on this clone: The antigen remains unidentified.

Clones were read by immunoSEQ multiplex PCR, and TCRdb kept only the in-frame ones, dropping some. The table shows 10,000 or so clones, with about 80% occurring only once. The clonotype was recovered from a human donor with non-small cell lung cancer. Sequencing input: lung tumor tissue. The chain recombines TRBV4-2 with TRBJ2-1; 7 bases line up with TRBD1. The CDR3 protein is CASSQQTGREFF. For the CDR3, the DNA is TGTGCCAGCAGCCAACAGACAGGGCGAGAGTTCTTC.